This T cell receptor (beta chain) was identified during a study of regulatory T cells in long-lasting Graves disease. Sequencing libraries for TCR beta were prepared with iRepertoire HTBI primers and Arm-PCR of CDR3 regions. TCRdb reanalysed the multiplex PCR reads using MiXCR and keeps one entry per CDR3 protein. The sample yields 350,000 to 450,000 distinct CDR3 sequences, 14% to 15% seen once. The germline V gene encodes CDR1 SGHDN and CDR2 FVKESK. The CDR3 covers 13 residues. V lost 1 base, J lost 6 bases, and 7 bases lay in between. Time point: newly diagnosed GD, antithyroid drugs for less than 3 months. Scientists built the TCR library using RNA that was extracted from PBMCs. Separately, the same data were catalogued under a study of T cells in Graves' hyperthyroidism and ophthalmopathy.

This chain connects TRBV14 to TRBJ1-5; D is ambiguous. The sample consisted of peripheral blood mononuclear cells (PBMCs), taken at new diagnosis, from a patient treated with antithyroid drugs. The TCR was taken from a woman under 40 with Graves disease. This CDR3 is CASSQVTPQPQHF. The CDR3 nucleotides are TGTGCCAGCAGCCAAGTAACCCCTCAGCCCCAGCATTTT.